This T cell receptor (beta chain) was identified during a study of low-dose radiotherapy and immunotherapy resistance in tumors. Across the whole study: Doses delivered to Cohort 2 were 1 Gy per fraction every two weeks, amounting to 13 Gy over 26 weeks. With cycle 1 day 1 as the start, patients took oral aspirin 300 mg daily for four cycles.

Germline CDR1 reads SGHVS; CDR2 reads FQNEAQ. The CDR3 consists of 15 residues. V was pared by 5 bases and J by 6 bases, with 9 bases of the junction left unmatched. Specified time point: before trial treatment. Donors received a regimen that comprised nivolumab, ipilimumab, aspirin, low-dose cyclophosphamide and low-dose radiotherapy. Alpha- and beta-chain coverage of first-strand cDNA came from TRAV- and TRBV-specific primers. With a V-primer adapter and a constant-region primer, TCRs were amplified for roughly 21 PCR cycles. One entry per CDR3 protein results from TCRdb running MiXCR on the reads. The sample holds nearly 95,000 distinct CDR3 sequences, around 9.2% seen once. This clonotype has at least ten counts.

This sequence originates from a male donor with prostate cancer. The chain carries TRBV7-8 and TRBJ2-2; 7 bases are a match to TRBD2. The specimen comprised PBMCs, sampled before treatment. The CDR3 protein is CASSLGGSIAGELFF. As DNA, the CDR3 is TGTGCCAGCAGCCTTGGCGGGAGTATCGCCGGGGAGCTGTTTTTT. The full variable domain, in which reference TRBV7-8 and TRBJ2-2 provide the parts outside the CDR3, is GAGVSQSPRYKVAKRGQDVALRCDPISGHVSLFWYQQALGQGPEFLTYFQNEAQLDKSGLPSDRFFAERPEGSVSTLKIQRTQQEDSAVYLCASSLGGSIAGELFFGEGSRLTVL.